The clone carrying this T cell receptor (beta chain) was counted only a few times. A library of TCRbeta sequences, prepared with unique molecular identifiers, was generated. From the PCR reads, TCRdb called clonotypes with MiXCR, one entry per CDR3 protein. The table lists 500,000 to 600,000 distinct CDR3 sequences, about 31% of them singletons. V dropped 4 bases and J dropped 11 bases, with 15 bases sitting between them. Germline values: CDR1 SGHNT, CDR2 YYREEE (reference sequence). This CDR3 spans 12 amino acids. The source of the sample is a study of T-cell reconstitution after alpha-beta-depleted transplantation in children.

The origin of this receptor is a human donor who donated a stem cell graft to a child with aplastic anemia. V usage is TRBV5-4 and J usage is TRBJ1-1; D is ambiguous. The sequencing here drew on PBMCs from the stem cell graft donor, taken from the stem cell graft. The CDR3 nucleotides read TGTGCCAGCAGCGATCTGGAAAGCGGGGCTTTCTTT. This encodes CASSDLESGAFF.